This T cell receptor (beta chain) appears in the sequencing data of a study of tumor T cells in aggressive B-cell lymphoma. Germline CDR1 LGHNT, CDR2 FRNRAP. This CDR3 spans 13 amino acids. V lost 2 bases and J lost 10, with 12 bases in between. Clones were read by immunoSEQ multiplex PCR, and TCRdb kept only the in-frame ones, dropping some. This table has approximately 6,800 clones, 88% appearing once. The chain couples TRBV12-5 to TRBJ2-1, with D maybe TRBD2 (6 bases). The TCR sequence derives from an adult with diffuse large B cell lymphoma. Some clones in this sample may be carry-over from other donors' samples. The sequencing input was tumor tissue. This CDR3 is CASGLSGGREQFF. In DNA form, the CDR3 reads TGTGCTAGTGGTTTGTCCGGAGGGCGGGAGCAGTTCTTC. The full variable domain, rest sourced from reference TRBV12-5 and TRBJ2-1, is DARVTQTPRHKVTEMGQEVTMRCQPILGHNTVFWYRQTMMQGLELLAYFRNRAPLDDSGMPKDRFSAEMPDATLATLKIQPSEPRDSAVYFCASGLSGGREQFFGPGTRLTVL.